The 6 T cell receptor beta chains reported below all come from one sample, sequenced in a study of Graves' ophthalmopathy and Graves' hyperthyroidism. Researchers took RNA transcripts and amplified TCR beta CDR3 regions from them. Investigators did first-round RT-PCR with HTBI primers, then second-round multiplex PCR. TCRdb processed the multiplex PCR reads anew with MiXCR; each CDR3 protein has one entry. The sample lists about 390,000 distinct CDR3 sequences; about 17% were seen once. The source material was peripheral blood. Receptors were obtained from an adult woman with stable Graves' hyperthyroidism.

This clonotype was detected ten times or more. The V call is TRBV25-1, the J call TRBJ2-5, with D tentatively TRBD1 (5 bases). CDR1 is MGHDK and CDR2 is SYGVNS in the germline V gene. Deletions cut 2 bases from V and 2 bases from J, with 9 bases between. The CDR3 has 14 amino acids. The CDR3: CASSERTPQETQYF. Here the CDR3 DNA reads TGTGCCAGCAGTGAACGGACACCACAAGAGACCCAGTACTTC.

This clonotype was seen many times. This chain joins TRBV20-1 and TRBJ1-1, with D hard to call. The length of the CDR3 is 15 residues. The V end was cut by 5 bases, the J end by 1 base, with 17 bases between. CDR1 DFQATT and CDR2 SNEGSKA come from the germline V gene (reference sequence). The CDR3 region is CSASREPGENTEAFF. The CDR3 DNA sequence: TGCAGTGCTTCTCGTGAGCCAGGTGAGAACACTGAAGCTTTCTTT.

This clonotype has a count of ten or more. In DNA form, the CDR3 reads TGTGCCAGCAGTTACTGGGGGGATGGGGAGCAGTACTTC. Protein: CASSYWGDGEQYF. The chain joins TRBV6-2 or TRBV6-3 to TRBJ2-7, with D possibly TRBD2 on 6 matching bases. The germline V and J ends were trimmed by 1 base and 7 bases, with 11 bases remaining between them. Germline lookup yields CDR1 MNHEY and CDR2 SVGEGT. This CDR3 has 13 amino acids.

This clonotype was detected ten times or more. V and J are TRBV20-1 and TRBJ2-7, with TRBD1 as a possible D gene (6 bases). Trimming removed 7 bases from V and 5 bases from J, with 12 bases in between. Germline V CDR1 and CDR2: DFQATT, SNEGSKA (reference sequence). This CDR3 region has 11 residues. The CDR3 sequence: CSVRQVDEQYF. CDR3 in DNA: TGCAGTGTCCGACAGGTCGACGAGCAGTACTTC.

This clonotype was counted between two and nine times. The V gene is TRBV19, the J gene TRBJ2-7; D is uncertain. Trimming removed 7 bases from V and 5 bases from J, with 15 bases in between. The CDR3 is 13 amino acids. The germline V gene has CDR1 LNHDA and CDR2 SQIVND (reference sequence). The CDR3 sequence is CASILLSRDEQYF. Written as DNA, the CDR3 is TGTGCCAGTATACTACTTAGCCGCGACGAGCAGTACTTC.

This clonotype has ten or more counts. The chain links TRBV7-8 to TRBJ1-2; D remains ambiguous. The CDR3 loop spans 12 amino acids. CDR1 is SGHVS, CDR2 FQNEAQ, per germline. V shed 3 bases and J shed 3 bases, with 5 bases lying between them. CDR3 DNA sequence: TGTGCCAGCAGCTTCACTTACTATGGCTACACCTTC. This sequence encodes CASSFTYYGYTF.